This entry features one T cell receptor beta chain sequence. PCR involved 60 Vbeta and 13 Jbeta primers. TCRdb keeps only in-frame clones here, not all; method: immunoSEQ multiplex PCR. The sample includes 150,000 to 200,000 clones, about 81% of them seen just once. This entry comes from a study of cytomegalovirus exposure and HLA in healthy donors. With 6 bases clipped from V and 4 bases from J, the junction kept 11 bases outside the gene matches. The CDR3 is 15 residues long. Per germline, CDR1 MNHNS and CDR2 SASEGT. Donors had nominal health at sampling but likely had unrecorded immune exposures. The sequencing sample was made of PBMCs. The rearrangement joins TRBV6-1 to TRBJ1-1; the match to TRBD1 covers 7 bases. The TCR originated in a woman between 50 and 59 years old in good health and CMV-seropositive. The CDR3 region is CASSPEGQPSTEAFF. In DNA form, the CDR3 reads TGTGCCAGCAGCCCTGAGGGACAGCCGTCCACTGAAGCTTTCTTT.